Presented here are 19 T cell receptor beta chains from one specimen sequenced in a study of vaccination and CD4 T cells after COVID-19. The Oncomine TCR Beta short-read assay generated sequence data from the DNA of cultured CD4+ T cells. TCRdb re-analysed the PCR reads in MiXCR, keeping a single row per CDR3 protein. The sample comprises under 15,000 distinct CDR3 sequences, approximately 42% of which are singletons, and 7.5% to 9.5% rests with the top ten. Treatment denoted: roughly ten-day PBMC culture with coronavirus spike peptide pools or control peptides (ViraFEST assay). No antigens are known for them. The input for sequencing was CD4+ T cells from blood, cultured in vitro, taken after SARS-CoV-2 vaccination. The receptor set was obtained from a human donor who had recovered from COVID-19.

J is TRBJ1-1 and V is TRBV18, with D possibly being TRBD1 (5 bases). There are 13 residues in the CDR3. The V gene lost 6 bases and the J gene lost 1 base, with 9 bases spanning the gap. Germline loops: CDR1 KGHSH, CDR2 LQKENI. The CDR3 reads CASSTGENTEAFF. Here the CDR3 DNA reads TGTGCCAGCTCCACGGGGGAGAACACTGAAGCTTTCTTT.

The chain recombines TRBV19 with TRBJ1-1; D unresolved. In germline, CDR1 is LNHDA, CDR2 SQIVND (reference sequence). Trimming stripped 8 bases from V and 2 bases from J, with 12 bases between. The CDR3 is 13 amino acids. The CDR3 loop is CASCTQTNTEAFF. The CDR3 DNA reads as TGTGCCAGTTGTACACAGACCAACACTGAAGCTTTCTTT.

The CDR3 nucleotides are TGTGCCAGCACCTCCGAAGAGACCCAGTACTTC. As protein: CASTSEETQYF. The V gene is TRBV11-1, the J gene TRBJ2-5; D is unclear. Per germline, CDR1 SGHAT and CDR2 FQDESV (reference sequence). Trimming pared 7 bases from V and 3 bases from J, leaving 6 bases between. This CDR3 spans 11 amino acids.

The chain has TRBV19 and TRBJ1-5; 9 nucleotides line up with TRBD1. Per the germline V gene, CDR1 is LNHDA and CDR2 is SQIVND (reference sequence). V was pared by 1 base and J by 4 bases, with 5 bases of the junction left unmatched. The CDR3 is made up of 16 amino acids. In DNA form, the CDR3 reads TGTGCCAGTAGTATAGGACAGGGGGTGTGGAATCAGCCCCAGCATTTT. It is translated as CASSIGQGVWNQPQHF.

The gene calls are TRBV5-1 and TRBJ1-2, with D unclear. Germline V CDR1 and CDR2: SGHRS, YFSETQ. V lost 5 bases to trimming and J lost 4 bases, with 12 bases between them. This CDR3 is 13 amino acids long. The CDR3 loop reads CASRSTSTYGYTF. Written as DNA, the CDR3 is TGCGCCAGCAGATCGACAAGTACCTATGGCTACACCTTC. The entire variable domain, with the rest obtained from reference TRBV5-1 and TRBJ1-2, is as follows: KAGVTQTPRYLIKTRGQQVTLSCSPISGHRSVSWYQQTPGQGLQFLFEYFSETQRNKGNFPGRFSGRQFSNSRSEMNVSTLELGDSALYLCASRSTSTYGYTFGSGTRLTVV.

The chain recombines TRBV5-1 with TRBJ2-2; D ambiguous. The germline V gene has CDR1 SGHRS and CDR2 YFSETQ. The V end lost 4 bases, the J end lost 6 bases, and 13 bases lay between the germline ends. This CDR3 has 14 amino acids. The CDR3 loop reads CASSPPWVPGELFF. In DNA form, the CDR3 reads TGCGCCAGCAGCCCCCCCTGGGTCCCCGGGGAGCTGTTTTTT.

This chain connects TRBV19 to TRBJ1-1; TRBD1 agrees at 8 bases. Looked up from germline, CDR1 is LNHDA and CDR2 is SQIVND (reference sequence). The CDR3 totals 14 residues. The trim removed 3 bases at V and 6 bases at J, leaving 6 bases unmatched. The CDR3 bases are TGTGCCAGTAGTATCCGGACAGGGAAGGCTGAAGCTTTCTTT. Translation: CASSIRTGKAEAFF.

The chain carries TRBV4-1 and TRBJ1-3, with D uncertain. The V gene's germline CDR1 is MGHRA and CDR2 YSYEKL. V lost 1 base, J lost 4 bases, and 2 bases lay in between. This CDR3 is built from 12 residues. The CDR3 DNA sequence: TGCGCCAGCAGCCAAGCCGGAAACACCATATATTTT. Amino acids: CASSQAGNTIYF.

The CDR3 coding sequence is TGTGCCAGCAGCCGACCAAAGGGACAGATTATGAACACTGAAGCTTTCTTT. Translation: CASSRPKGQIMNTEAFF. The chain uses TRBV11-3 and TRBJ1-1; 7 nucleotides line up with TRBD1. Germline trimming cut 5 bases from V and 0 bases from J; bases unmatched to any gene: 12. This CDR3 has 17 amino acids. Germline values: CDR1 SGHNT, CDR2 YENEEA. The variable domain in full, with the rest retrieved from reference TRBV11-3 and TRBJ1-1, is EAGVVQSPRYKIIEKKQPVAFWCNPISGHNTLYWYLQNLGQGPELLIRYENEEAVDDSQLPKDRFSAERLKGVDSTLKIQPAELGDSAVYLCASSRPKGQIMNTEAFFGQGTRLTVV.

This clonotype was found a few times. The J gene is TRBJ2-5, the V gene TRBV19, with D perhaps TRBD1 (6 bases). Per germline, CDR1 LNHDA and CDR2 SQIVND (reference sequence). With 3 bases removed from V and 2 bases from J, the gap between germline ends came to 7 bases. This CDR3 is 13 amino acids long. CDR3 in amino acids: CASSITGQETQYF. CDR3 DNA: TGTGCCAGTAGTATTACAGGGCAAGAGACCCAGTACTTC.

The chain joins TRBV19 to TRBJ1-2; a possible D gene is TRBD1 (6 bases). From germline, CDR1 is LNHDA and CDR2 SQIVND (reference sequence). Trimming stripped 8 bases from V and 5 bases from J, with 18 bases between. There are 14 residues in the CDR3. CDR3 nucleotide sequence: TGTGCCAGTTCCCTCCCAGGGGCGCGGTATGGCTACACCTTC. Translation: CASSLPGARYGYTF.

The rearrangement joins TRBV5-4 to TRBJ1-1; 9 bases align to TRBD1. CDR1 is SGHNT, CDR2 YYREEE, per germline (reference sequence). J was trimmed by 6 bases and V by 4 bases; bases with no gene match: 4. The CDR3 runs to 13 residues. This chain's CDR3 is CASSVQGAAEAFF. The CDR3 DNA sequence: TGTGCCAGCAGCGTACAGGGGGCTGCTGAAGCTTTCTTT. Filled out from reference TRBV5-4 and TRBJ1-1, the complete variable domain reads ETGVTQSPTHLIKTRGQQVTLRCSSQSGHNTVSWYQQALGQGPQFIFQYYREEENGRGNFPPRFSGLQFPNYSSELNVNALELDDSALYLCASSVQGAAEAFFGQGTRLTVV.

The J gene is TRBJ2-3, the V gene TRBV6-2 or TRBV6-3, with unresolved D. Germline lookup yields CDR1 MNHEY and CDR2 SVGEGT. The CDR3 has 14 amino acids. V lost 2 bases and J 1 base, leaving 7 bases between the germline ends. CDR3: CASSYRVGTDTQYF. The CDR3 DNA follows: TGTGCCAGCAGTTACCGGGTCGGCACAGATACGCAGTATTTT.

The chain uses TRBV11-2 and TRBJ1-6; D unresolved. The germline gives CDR1 SGHAT, CDR2 FQNNGV. V lost 5 bases and J 0 bases, leaving 11 bases between the germline ends. The CDR3 totals 16 residues. The CDR3 region has the DNA TGTGCCAGCAGCGCGGGCAGGAGCTCCTATAATTCACCCCTCCACTTT. Residues: CASSAGRSSYNSPLHF. Full variable domain (rest looked up from reference TRBV11-2 and TRBJ1-6): EAGVAQSPRYKIIEKRQSVAFWCNPISGHATLYWYQQILGQGPKLLIQFQNNGVVDDSQLPKDRFSAERLKGVDSTLKIQPAKLEDSAVYLCASSAGRSSYNSPLHFGNGTRLTVT.

This clonotype has more than one count but fewer than ten. The CDR3 nucleotides are TGCAGTGCTAGAGATTTGTCCAGACAGGGTGGCTACACCTTC. Residues: CSARDLSRQGGYTF. The rearrangement joins TRBV20-1 to TRBJ1-2, with 7 nucleotides matching TRBD1. The CDR3 runs 14 residues. Germline CDR1 and CDR2: DFQATT and SNEGSKA (reference sequence). V gave up 0 bases and J gave up 7 bases; unmatched junction bases: 8.

V usage is TRBV2 and J usage is TRBJ2-7; D possibly corresponds to TRBD1 (5 bases). The V gene lost 5 bases and the J gene lost 0 bases, with 11 bases spanning the gap. The CDR3 has 14 amino acids. Per the germline V gene, CDR1 is SNHLY and CDR2 is FYNNEI. In nucleotides, the CDR3 is TGTGCCAGCAGTCGGACACGGAGCTCCTACGAGCAGTACTTC. Its protein is CASSRTRSSYEQYF.

This clonotype was counted between two and nine times. This chain joins TRBV19 and TRBJ1-2, with TRBD1 matching 9 bases. The CDR3 runs 15 residues. Trimming at V came to 9 bases and at J to 2 bases, leaving 10 bases not matched to a gene. Germline CDR1 LNHDA, CDR2 SQIVND (reference sequence). CDR3 sequence: CASASRDRGNYGYTF. CDR3 in DNA: TGTGCCAGCGCATCAAGAGACAGGGGGAACTATGGCTACACCTTC.

This clonotype showed up just a few times. This chain connects TRBV2 to TRBJ2-5; TRBD1 or TRBD2 may be the D gene (7 bases each). The CDR3 totals 16 residues. The V gene's germline CDR1 is SNHLY and CDR2 FYNNEI. The V end was cut by 7 bases, the J end by 4 bases, with 22 bases between. The CDR3 spells CASILGRGRLPETQYF. DNA of the CDR3: TGTGCCAGCATCCTAGGGAGGGGGCGCCTTCCAGAGACCCAGTACTTC.

The gene calls are TRBV7-3 and TRBJ2-5; 7 bases agree with TRBD2. The germline V gene encodes CDR1 SGHTA and CDR2 FQGTGA. This CDR3 spans 13 amino acids. V shed 5 bases and J 5 bases; nucleotides not matched to a gene: 5. In DNA form, the CDR3 reads TGTGCCAGCAGCCCCGACGGGAGGGAGACCCAGTACTTC. It encodes CASSPDGRETQYF.